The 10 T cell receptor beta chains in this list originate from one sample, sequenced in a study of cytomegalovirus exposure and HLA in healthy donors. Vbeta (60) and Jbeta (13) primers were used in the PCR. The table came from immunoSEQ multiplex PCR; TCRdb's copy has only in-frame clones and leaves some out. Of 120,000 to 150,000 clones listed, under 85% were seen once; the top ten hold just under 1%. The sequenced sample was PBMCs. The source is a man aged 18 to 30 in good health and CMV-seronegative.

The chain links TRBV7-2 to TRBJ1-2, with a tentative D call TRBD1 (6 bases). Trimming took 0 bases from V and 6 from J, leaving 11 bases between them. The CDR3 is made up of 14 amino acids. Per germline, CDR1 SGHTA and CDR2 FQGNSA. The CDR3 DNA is TGTGCCAGCAGCTTAGCGCACACAGGGAATGGCTACACCTTC. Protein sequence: CASSLAHTGNGYTF. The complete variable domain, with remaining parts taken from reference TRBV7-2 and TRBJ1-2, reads GAGVSQSPSNKVTEKGKDVELRCDPISGHTALYWYRQSLGQGLEFLIYFQGNSAPDKSGLPSDRFSAERTGGSVSTLTIQRTQQEDSAVYLCASSLAHTGNGYTFGSGTRLTVV.

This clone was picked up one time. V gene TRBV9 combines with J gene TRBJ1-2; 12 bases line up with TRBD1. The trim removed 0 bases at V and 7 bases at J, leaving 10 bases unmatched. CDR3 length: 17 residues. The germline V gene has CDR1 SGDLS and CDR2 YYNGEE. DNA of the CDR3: TGTGCCAGCAGCGTAGCTACGGGAGGGACAGGGGGCAGTGGCTACACCTTC. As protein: CASSVATGGTGGSGYTF.

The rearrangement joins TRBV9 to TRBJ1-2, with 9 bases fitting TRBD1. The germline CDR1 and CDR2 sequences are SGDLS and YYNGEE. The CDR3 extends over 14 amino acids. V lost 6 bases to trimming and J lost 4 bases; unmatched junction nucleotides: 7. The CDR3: CASTSTGGTYGYTF. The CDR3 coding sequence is TGTGCCAGCACCTCGACAGGGGGGACCTATGGCTACACCTTC.

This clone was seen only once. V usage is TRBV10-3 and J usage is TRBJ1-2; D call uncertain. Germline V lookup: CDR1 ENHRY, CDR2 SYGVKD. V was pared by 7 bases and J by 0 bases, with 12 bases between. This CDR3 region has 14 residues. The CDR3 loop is CAITARGSNYGYTF. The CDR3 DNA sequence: TGTGCCATCACCGCGCGCGGCTCTAACTATGGCTACACCTTC.

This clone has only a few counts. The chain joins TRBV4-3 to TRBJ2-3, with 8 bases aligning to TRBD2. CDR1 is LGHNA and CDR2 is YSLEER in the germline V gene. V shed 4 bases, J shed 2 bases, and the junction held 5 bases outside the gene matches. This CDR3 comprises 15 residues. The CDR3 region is CASSLAGGNTDTQYF. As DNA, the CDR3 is TGCGCCAGCAGCCTGGCGGGGGGCAACACAGATACGCAGTATTTT.

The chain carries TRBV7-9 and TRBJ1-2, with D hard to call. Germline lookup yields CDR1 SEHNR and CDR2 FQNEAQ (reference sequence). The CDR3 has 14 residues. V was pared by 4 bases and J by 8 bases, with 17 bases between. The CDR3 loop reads CASSWPAPVEGYTF. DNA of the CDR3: TGTGCCAGCAGCTGGCCCGCACCAGTGGAGGGCTACACCTTC. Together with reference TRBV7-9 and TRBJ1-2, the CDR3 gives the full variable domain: DTGVSQNPRHKITKRGQNVTFRCDPISEHNRLYWYRQTLGQGPEFLTYFQNEAQLEKSRLLSDRFSAERPKGSFSTLEIQRTEQGDSAMYLCASSWPAPVEGYTFGSGTRLTVV.

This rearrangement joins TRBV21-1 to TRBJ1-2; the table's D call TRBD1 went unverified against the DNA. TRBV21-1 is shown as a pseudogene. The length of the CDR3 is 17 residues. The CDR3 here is CASSKAGRGRWGYGYTF. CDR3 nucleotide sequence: TGTGCCAGCAGCAAAGCGGGCAGGGGGCGTTGGGGGTATGGCTACACCTTC.

CDR3 sequence: CAAGAGATEAFF. CDR3 nucleotides: TGTGCCGCGGGGGCGGGGGCCACTGAAGCTTTCTTT. The rearrangement uses TRBV15 and TRBJ1-1, with a tentative D call TRBD1 (6 bases). The CDR3 has 12 amino acids. CDR1 is LNHNV, CDR2 YYDKDF, per germline (reference sequence). Trimming shortened V by 11 bases and J by 4 bases, and 14 bases separated the two germline ends.

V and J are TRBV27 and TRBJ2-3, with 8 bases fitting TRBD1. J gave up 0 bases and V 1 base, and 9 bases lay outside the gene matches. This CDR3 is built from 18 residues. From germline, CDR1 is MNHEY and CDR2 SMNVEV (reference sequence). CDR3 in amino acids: CASSLFRGQAYSTDTQYF. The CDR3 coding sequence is TGTGCCAGCAGTTTATTTCGGGGACAGGCTTATAGCACAGATACGCAGTATTTT.

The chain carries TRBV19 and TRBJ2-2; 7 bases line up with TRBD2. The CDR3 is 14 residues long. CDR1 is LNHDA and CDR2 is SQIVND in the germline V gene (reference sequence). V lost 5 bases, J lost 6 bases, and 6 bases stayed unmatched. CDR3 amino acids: CASSLAGRAGELFF. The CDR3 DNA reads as TGTGCCAGTAGTTTGGCAGGGAGGGCCGGGGAGCTGTTTTTT.